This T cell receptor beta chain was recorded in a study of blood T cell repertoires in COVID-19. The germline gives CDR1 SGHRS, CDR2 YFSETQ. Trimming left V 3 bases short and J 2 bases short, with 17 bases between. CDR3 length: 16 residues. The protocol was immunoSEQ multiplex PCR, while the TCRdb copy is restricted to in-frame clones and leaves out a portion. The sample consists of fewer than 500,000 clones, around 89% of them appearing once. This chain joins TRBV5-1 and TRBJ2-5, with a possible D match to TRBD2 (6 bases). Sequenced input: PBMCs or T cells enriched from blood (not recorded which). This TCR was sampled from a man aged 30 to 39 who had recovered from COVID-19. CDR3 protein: CASSSWGPGTQETQYF. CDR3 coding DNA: TGCGCCAGCAGCTCTTGGGGCCCCGGGACTCAAGAGACCCAGTACTTC.